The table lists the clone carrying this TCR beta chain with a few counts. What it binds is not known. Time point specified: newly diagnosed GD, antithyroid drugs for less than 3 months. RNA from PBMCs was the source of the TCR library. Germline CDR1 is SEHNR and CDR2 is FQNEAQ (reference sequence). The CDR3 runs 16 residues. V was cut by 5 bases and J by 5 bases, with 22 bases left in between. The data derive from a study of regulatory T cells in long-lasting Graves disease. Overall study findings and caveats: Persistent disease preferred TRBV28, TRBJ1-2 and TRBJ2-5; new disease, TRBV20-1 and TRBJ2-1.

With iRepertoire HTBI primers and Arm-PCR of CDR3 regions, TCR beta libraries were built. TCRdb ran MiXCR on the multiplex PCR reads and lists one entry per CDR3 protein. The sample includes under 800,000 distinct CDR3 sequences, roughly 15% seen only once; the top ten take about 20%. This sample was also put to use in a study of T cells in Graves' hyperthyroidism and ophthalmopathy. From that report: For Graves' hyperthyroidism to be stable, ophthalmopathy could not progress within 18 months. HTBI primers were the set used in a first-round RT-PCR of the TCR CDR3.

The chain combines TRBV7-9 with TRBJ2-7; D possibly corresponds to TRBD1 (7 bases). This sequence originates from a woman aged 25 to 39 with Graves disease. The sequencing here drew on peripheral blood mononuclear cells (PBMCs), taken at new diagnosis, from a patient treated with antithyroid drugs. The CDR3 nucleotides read TGTGCCAGCAGCCGAGGACGTCAGGGGGGAAGGGACGAGCAGTACTTC. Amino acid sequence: CASSRGRQGGRDEQYF.